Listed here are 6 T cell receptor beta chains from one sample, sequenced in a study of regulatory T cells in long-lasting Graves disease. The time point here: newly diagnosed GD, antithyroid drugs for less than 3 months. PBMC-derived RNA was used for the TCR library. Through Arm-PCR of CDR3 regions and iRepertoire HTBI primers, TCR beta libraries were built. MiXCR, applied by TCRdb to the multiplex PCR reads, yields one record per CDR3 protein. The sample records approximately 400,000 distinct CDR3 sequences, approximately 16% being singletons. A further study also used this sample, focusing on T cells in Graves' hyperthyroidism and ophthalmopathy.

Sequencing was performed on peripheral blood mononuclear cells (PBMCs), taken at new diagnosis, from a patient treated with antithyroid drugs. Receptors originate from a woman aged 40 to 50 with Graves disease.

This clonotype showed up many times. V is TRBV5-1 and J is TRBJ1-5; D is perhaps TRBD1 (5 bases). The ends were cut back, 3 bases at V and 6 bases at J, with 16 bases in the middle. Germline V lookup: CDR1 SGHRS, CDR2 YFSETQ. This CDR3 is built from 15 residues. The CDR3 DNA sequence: TGCGCCAGCAGCTCCCCCTCGGTGGGGCCTCAGCCCCAGCATTTT. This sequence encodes CASSSPSVGPQPQHF.

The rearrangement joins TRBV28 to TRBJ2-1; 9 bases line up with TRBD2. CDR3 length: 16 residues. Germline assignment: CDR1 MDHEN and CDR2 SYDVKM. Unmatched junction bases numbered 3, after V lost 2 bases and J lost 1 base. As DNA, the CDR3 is TGTGCCAGCAGTTTAGTAGCGGGAGTGTCCTACAATGAGCAGTTCTTC. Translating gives CASSLVAGVSYNEQFF.

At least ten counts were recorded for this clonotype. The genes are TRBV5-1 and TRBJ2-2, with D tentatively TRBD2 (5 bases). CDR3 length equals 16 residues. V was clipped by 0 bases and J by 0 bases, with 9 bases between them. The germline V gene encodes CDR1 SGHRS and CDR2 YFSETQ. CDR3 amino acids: CASSLGIASNTGELFF. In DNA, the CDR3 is TGCGCCAGCAGCTTGGGAATAGCGTCGAACACCGGGGAGCTGTTTTTT.

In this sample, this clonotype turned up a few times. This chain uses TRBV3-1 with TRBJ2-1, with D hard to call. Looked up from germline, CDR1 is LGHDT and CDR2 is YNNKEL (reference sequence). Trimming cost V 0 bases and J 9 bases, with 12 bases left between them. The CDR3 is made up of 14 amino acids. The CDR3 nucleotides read TGTGCCAGCAGCCAAGAGGACCGCCCAGGTGAGCAGTTCTTC. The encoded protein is CASSQEDRPGEQFF.

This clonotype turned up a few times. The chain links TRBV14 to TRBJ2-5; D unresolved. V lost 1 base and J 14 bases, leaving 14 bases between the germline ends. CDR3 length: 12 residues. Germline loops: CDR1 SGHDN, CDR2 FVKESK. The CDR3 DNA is TGTGCCAGCAGCCAAGGTTGGCAGGACCTCTACTTC. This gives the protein CASSQGWQDLYF.

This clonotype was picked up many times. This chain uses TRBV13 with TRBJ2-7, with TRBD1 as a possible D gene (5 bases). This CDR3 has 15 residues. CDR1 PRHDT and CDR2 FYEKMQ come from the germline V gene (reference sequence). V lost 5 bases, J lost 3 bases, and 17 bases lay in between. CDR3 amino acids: CASSNTTGAYYEQYF. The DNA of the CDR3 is TGTGCCAGCAGCAATACTACAGGTGCTTACTACGAGCAGTACTTC.